This passage covers 21 T cell receptor beta chains from one sample sequenced in a study of blood T cells in healthy people across ages. A J-beta primer mix and a sample-barcoded 5' primer were used in a second PCR of roughly 6 to 11 cycles. TCRdb processed the 5' RACE reads anew with MiXCR; each CDR3 protein has one entry. This sample has hundreds of thousands of distinct CDR3 sequences, with around 20% found just once. Sequencing was performed on blood. Receptors originate from a man aged 65 to 79 in good health.

The chain is built from TRBV11-2 and TRBJ2-7, with D tentatively TRBD1 or TRBD2 (5 bases each). The CDR3 totals 15 residues. Germline CDR1 is SGHAT and CDR2 is FQNNGV. V lost 2 bases to trimming and J lost 3 bases, with 14 bases between them. This CDR3 reads CASSLISGAHYEQYF. CDR3 nucleotide sequence: TGTGCCAGCAGCTTAATTTCCGGGGCCCACTACGAGCAGTACTTC.

This clonotype has more than one count but fewer than ten. This rearrangement joins TRBV7-2 to TRBJ2-1, with 7 bases fitting TRBD2. This CDR3 has 15 residues. The J segment lost 1 base and the V segment lost 3 bases, leaving 3 bases of the junction unmatched. Germline V lookup: CDR1 SGHTA, CDR2 FQGNSA. The CDR3, as DNA: TGTGCCAGCAGCTTTTCAGCGGGGTCCTACAATGAGCAGTTCTTC. Residues: CASSFSAGSYNEQFF. The variable domain in full, completed from reference TRBV7-2 and TRBJ2-1, reads GAGVSQSPSNKVTEKGKDVELRCDPISGHTALYWYRQSLGQGLEFLIYFQGNSAPDKSGLPSDRFSAERTGGSVSTLTIQRTQQEDSAVYLCASSFSAGSYNEQFFGPGTRLTVL.

This clonotype has more than one count but fewer than ten. The chain employs TRBV2 and TRBJ2-5, with TRBD2 matching over 13 bases. J gave up 2 bases and V 8 bases, and 5 bases lay outside the gene matches. The CDR3 is 15 amino acids. The germline gives CDR1 SNHLY, CDR2 FYNNEI. This chain's CDR3 is CASRQGLAGQETQYF. CDR3 coding DNA: TGTGCCAGCCGACAGGGACTAGCGGGGCAAGAGACCCAGTACTTC. The whole variable domain, filled in from reference TRBV2 and TRBJ2-5, reads EPEVTQTPSHQVTQMGQEVILRCVPISNHLYFYWYRQILGQKVEFLVSFYNNEISEKSEIFDDQFSVERPDGSNFTLKIRSTKLEDSAMYFCASRQGLAGQETQYFGPGTRLLVL.

The table lists this clonotype with many counts. This chain's CDR3 is CSVTSGKETQYF. The CDR3 nucleotides read TGCAGCGTGACTAGCGGGAAAGAGACCCAGTACTTC. The chain employs TRBV29-1 and TRBJ2-5; 11 bases line up with TRBD2. The CDR3 extends over 12 amino acids. Germline-derived CDR1 and CDR2 are SQVTM and ANQGSEA. With 6 bases clipped from V and 3 bases from J, the junction kept 0 bases outside the gene matches. Using reference TRBV29-1 and TRBJ2-5 for the parts outside the CDR3, the full variable domain is SAVISQKPSRDICQRGTSLTIQCQVDSQVTMMFWYRQQPGQSLTLIATANQGSEATYESGFVIDKFPISRPNLTFSTLTVSNMSPEDSSIYLCSVTSGKETQYFGPGTRLLVL.

This clonotype has more than one count but fewer than ten. J is TRBJ1-5 and V is TRBV27; 7 positions match TRBD1. V lost 7 bases to trimming and J lost 8 bases; unmatched junction nucleotides: 11. The CDR3 spans 14 residues. The germline CDR1 and CDR2 sequences are MNHEY and SMNVEV (reference sequence). The CDR3, as DNA: TGTGCCAGCAACCTATACAGGGGAGTGGAGCCCCAGCATTTT. Protein sequence: CASNLYRGVEPQHF.

The J gene is TRBJ1-2, the V gene TRBV10-3, with 7 bases aligning to TRBD1. Germline CDR1 and CDR2: ENHRY and SYGVKD. The CDR3 is 13 residues long. With V trimmed by 3 bases and J by 5 bases, 3 bases remained unmatched. The CDR3 coding sequence is TGTGCCATCAGTGAAGACAGGGTTTATGGCTACACCTTC. Encoded protein: CAISEDRVYGYTF.

The chain has TRBV18 and TRBJ2-1; 11 bases fit TRBD2. CDR1 and CDR2 from the germline V gene are KGHSH and LQKENI. This CDR3 region has 14 residues. The ends lost 5 bases at V and 9 bases at J; junction bases unmatched: 6. The CDR3: CASSSTSGIVEQFF. CDR3 nucleotide sequence: TGTGCCAGCTCATCGACTAGCGGGATAGTTGAGCAGTTCTTC.

The V gene is TRBV5-6, the J gene TRBJ2-1; D not resolved. The germline V gene encodes CDR1 SGHDT and CDR2 YYEEEE. The CDR3 spans 14 residues. Trimming took 5 bases from V and 0 from J, leaving 9 bases between them. The CDR3 region is CASRRRFSYNEQFF. The CDR3 coding sequence is TGTGCCAGCAGAAGGCGTTTCTCCTACAATGAGCAGTTCTTC.

The chain is built from TRBV25-1 and TRBJ2-1; D unresolved. Trimming removed 4 bases at V and 15 bases at J, with 13 bases between. Germline CDR1 is MGHDK and CDR2 is SYGVNS. CDR3 length: 11 residues. The DNA of the CDR3 is TGTGCCAGCAGTGGGGGTAAGGTGTGGTTCTTC. Residues: CASSGGKVWFF.

The CDR3 protein is CSASPPGLVPNEQFF. Here the CDR3 DNA reads TGCAGTGCTAGTCCCCCGGGACTAGTCCCCAATGAGCAGTTCTTC. V is TRBV20-1 and J is TRBJ2-1, with TRBD2 matching over 8 bases. Germline-derived CDR1 and CDR2 are DFQATT and SNEGSKA (reference sequence). This CDR3 comprises 15 residues. The V and J ends lost 3 bases and 6 bases, in that order; junction bases with no gene match: 10.

The chain is built from TRBV20-1 and TRBJ1-6; 7 bases line up with TRBD1. This CDR3 has 17 residues. Germline lookup yields CDR1 DFQATT and CDR2 SNEGSKA (reference sequence). The J segment lost 2 bases and the V segment lost 1 base, leaving 8 bases of the junction unmatched. In DNA, the CDR3 is TGCAGTGCTAGAGTGGGACAGAGGGGACCCTATAATTCACCCCTCCACTTT. Translated, it gives CSARVGQRGPYNSPLHF.

This clonotype was detected only a few times. For the CDR3, the DNA is TGTGCCAGCATCATAGCGGGAGGTTACGAGCAGTACTTC. As protein: CASIIAGGYEQYF. The V call is TRBV6-5, the J call TRBJ2-7; 10 nucleotides align to TRBD2. V lost 7 bases, J lost 4 bases, and 4 bases stayed unmatched. Germline CDR1 reads MNHEY; CDR2 reads SVGAGI. The length of the CDR3 is 13 residues.

The rearrangement uses TRBV12-3 or TRBV12-4 and TRBJ2-1, with TRBD2 as a possible D gene (6 bases). Trimming cost V 6 bases and J 0 bases, with 12 bases left between them. This CDR3 is built from 15 residues. The CDR3 reads CASSSRGISYNEQFF. The CDR3 DNA follows: TGTGCCAGCAGCTCTCGCGGGATCTCCTACAATGAGCAGTTCTTC.

The sample holds one count of this clonotype. This chain connects TRBV12-5 to TRBJ2-6; D is ambiguous. V lost 3 bases to trimming and J lost 4 bases, with 7 bases between them. Germline lookup yields CDR1 LGHNT and CDR2 FRNRAP. This CDR3 contains 14 residues. The CDR3 DNA reads TGTGCTAGTGGTTTTTCATCAGGGGCCAACGTCCTGACTTTC. Translated: CASGFSSGANVLTF. The variable domain in full, completed from reference TRBV12-5 and TRBJ2-6, reads DARVTQTPRHKVTEMGQEVTMRCQPILGHNTVFWYRQTMMQGLELLAYFRNRAPLDDSGMPKDRFSAEMPDATLATLKIQPSEPRDSAVYFCASGFSSGANVLTFGAGSRLTVL.

The V call is TRBV9, the J call TRBJ2-1, with TRBD2 matching 9 bases. The end of the DNA fits TRBJ2-7 better, so the J call may be wrong. Germline V gene data show CDR1 as SGDLS and CDR2 as YYNGEE. The CDR3 is 15 residues long. CDR3 bases: TGTGCCAGCAGCGCTAGTAGCGGGAGAGGATACGAGCAGTACTTC. Amino acid sequence: CASSASSGRGYEQYF.

V gene TRBV20-1 combines with J gene TRBJ1-2; no reliable D call. V was trimmed by 0 bases and J by 4 bases, leaving 21 bases between them. Germline V lookup: CDR1 DFQATT, CDR2 SNEGSKA (reference sequence). The CDR3 is 17 residues long. In nucleotides, the CDR3 is TGCAGTGCTAGAGATTCGGGATTGCGGGCGCGCTCCTATGGCTACACCTTC. This codes for CSARDSGLRARSYGYTF.

Concerning this clonotype itself: Because it lacks the conserved phenylalanine or tryptophan at the end, this CDR3 is likely a read error. The rearrangement uses TRBV29-1 and TRBJ2-3; D call uncertain. V was pared by 3 bases and J by 0 bases, with 4 bases between. From germline, CDR1 is SQVTM and CDR2 ANQGSEA. This CDR3 contains 12 residues. CDR3 coding DNA: TGCAGCGTTGAGACAAGCACAGATACGCAGTATATT. Protein product: CSVETSTDTQYI.

This clonotype has a handful of counts. This chain joins TRBV27 and TRBJ2-5; D is tentatively TRBD1 or TRBD2 (5 bases each). Germline V gene lookup returns CDR1 MNHEY and CDR2 SMNVEV (reference sequence). V was trimmed by 0 bases and J by 2 bases, leaving 10 bases between them. The CDR3 has 15 residues. The DNA for the CDR3 is TGTGCCAGCAGTTTATCTGGGGGTGTACAAGAGACCCAGTACTTC. It specifies CASSLSGGVQETQYF.

This chain joins TRBV20-1 and TRBJ1-1; 7 nucleotides align to TRBD1. The CDR3 consists of 13 residues. CDR1 and CDR2 from the germline V gene are DFQATT and SNEGSKA (reference sequence). J was trimmed by 1 base and V by 8 bases; bases with no gene match: 7. DNA for the CDR3: TGCAGTCTTACTAGGGGGCAGAACACTGAAGCTTTCTTT. Translation: CSLTRGQNTEAFF.

The chain uses TRBV12-3 or TRBV12-4 and TRBJ2-1; 8 nucleotides match TRBD2. This CDR3 is 13 amino acids long. J gave up 9 bases and V 3 bases, and 4 bases lay outside the gene matches. CDR3 bases: TGTGCCAGCAGTTTTGGGACTAGAAGTGAGCAGTTCTTC. As protein: CASSFGTRSEQFF.

This clonotype was observed a handful of times. The J gene is TRBJ2-5, the V gene TRBV5-5, with 8 nucleotides matching TRBD1. Germline V gives CDR1 SGHKS, CDR2 YYEKEE (reference sequence). After removal of 9 bases from V and 3 bases from J, the junction contained 10 bases not matched to a gene. This CDR3 region has 14 residues. The CDR3 nucleotides read TGTGCCACCGACCAGTCAGGGGGCAAAGAGACCCAGTACTTC. This translates into CATDQSGGKETQYF. The full variable domain, completed using reference TRBV5-5 and TRBJ2-5, is DAGVTQSPTHLIKTRGQQVTLRCSPISGHKSVSWYQQVLGQGPQFIFQYYEKEERGRGNFPDRFSARQFPNYSSELNVNALLLGDSALYLCATDQSGGKETQYFGPGTRLLVL.